The T cell receptor beta chain under discussion was sequenced for a study of cytomegalovirus exposure and HLA in healthy donors. Study-wide points: The study designated around 150 TCR beta chains cytomegalovirus-associated. Testing in vitro showed a few CMV-associated chains specific for CMV antigens. Presence/absence comparisons presumed near-even sequencing depth among donors.

Germline V gene sequence: CDR1 LGHNA, CDR2 YSLEER. The CDR3 length is 15 residues. Trimming took off 1 base at V and 4 bases at J, with 11 bases between the two ends. PCR primers comprised 60 Vbeta and 13 Jbeta primers. In the authors' methods: A later analysis tallied 80 million or so unique TCR beta chains, some 12 million of them shared. Generated by immunoSEQ multiplex PCR, the TCRdb table keeps only in-frame clones and is missing some. V and J calls and clone size follow that table, whereas D and trimming were derived from the DNA. The table has over 110,000 clones, roughly 80% seen once. This clone was picked up a small number of times. What it binds is not known.

J is TRBJ1-5 and V is TRBV4-3; D is perhaps TRBD1 (5 bases). Sequencing was performed on PBMCs. This TCR was sampled from a female donor in good health and CMV-seronegative. The CDR3 DNA is TGCGCCAGCAGCCAAGTTTCAGGGTTTAATCAGCCCCAGCATTTT. Amino acids: CASSQVSGFNQPQHF.